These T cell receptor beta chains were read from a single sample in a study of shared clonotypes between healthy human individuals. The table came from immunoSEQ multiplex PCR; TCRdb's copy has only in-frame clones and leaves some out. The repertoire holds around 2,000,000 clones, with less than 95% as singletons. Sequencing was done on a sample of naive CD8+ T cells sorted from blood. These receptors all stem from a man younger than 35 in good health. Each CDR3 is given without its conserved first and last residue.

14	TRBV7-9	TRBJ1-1	ASSLWTGGINTEAF
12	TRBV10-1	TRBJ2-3	ASSDGKLTDTQY
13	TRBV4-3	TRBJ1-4	ASSQGSFSGEKLF
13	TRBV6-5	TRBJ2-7	ASSYGQGGHYEQY
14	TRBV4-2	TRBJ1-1	ASSQDFQGKNTEAF
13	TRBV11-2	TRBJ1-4	ASSSRDRGDEKLF
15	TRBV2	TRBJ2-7	ASSDIVASGTNYEQY
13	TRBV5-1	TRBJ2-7	ASSLEADSYYEQY
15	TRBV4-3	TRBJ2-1	ASSQEVGGSSYNEQF
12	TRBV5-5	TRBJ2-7	ASSLMGQPYEQY
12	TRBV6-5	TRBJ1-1	ASNTGYPNTEAF
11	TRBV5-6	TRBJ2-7	ASSLGWADEQY
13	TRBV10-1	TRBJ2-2	ASSPGTGNTGELF
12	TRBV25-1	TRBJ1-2	ASSGGEGLDGYT
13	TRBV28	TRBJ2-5	ASSSRAKIQETQY
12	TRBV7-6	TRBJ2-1	ASSFDRGQNEQF
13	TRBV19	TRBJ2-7	ASSIGTGVSYEQY
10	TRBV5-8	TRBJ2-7	ASSHRGGEQY
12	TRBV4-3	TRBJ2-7	ASSQDPGGDEQY
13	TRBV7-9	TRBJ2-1	ASSPLLGGYNEQF
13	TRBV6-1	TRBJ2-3	ASSDFVLGTDTQY
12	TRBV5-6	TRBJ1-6	ASSLGGVYSPLH